These 17 T cell receptor beta chains originate from one sample sequenced in a study of T cell repertoires in aging, cancer and after chemotherapy. TCR beta rearrangements were amplified from peripheral blood genomic DNA. Multiplex touch-down PCR with TRB-A/B primers amplified rearranged V-D-J TRB sequences. MiXCR was run by TCRdb on the multiplex PCR reads, yielding one entry per CDR3 protein. The sample includes about 1,600 distinct CDR3 sequences, around 20% of them seen just once. What was sequenced was blood. These receptors all stem from a human donor with a solid tumor.

This clonotype is deemed medium-sized (0.01 to 0.1%). The chain has TRBV19 and TRBJ2-7; D perhaps matches TRBD2 (7 bases). The ends were cut back, 3 bases at V and 2 bases at J, with 17 bases in the middle. The CDR3 consists of 16 residues. CDR1 is LNHDA and CDR2 is SQIVND in the germline V gene (reference sequence). The CDR3 sequence is CASSIRGAMTTYEQYF. As DNA, the CDR3 is TGTGCCAGTAGTATTCGGGGGGCCATGACCACCTACGAGCAGTACTTC.

By share, this clonotype ranks as medium-sized. The chain recombines TRBV12-3 or TRBV12-4 with TRBJ2-1; 8 bases match TRBD1. The CDR3 extends over 15 amino acids. Losses at the gene ends were 6 bases for V and 2 bases for J; bases not matched to a gene: 6. The CDR3 coding sequence is TGTGCCAGCAGCGAGAGACAGGGGCCCTACAATGAGCAGTTCTTC. Amino acids: CASSERQGPYNEQFF.

This clonotype is labeled medium-sized. V usage is TRBV6-2 or TRBV6-3 and J usage is TRBJ2-7; 13 nucleotides align to TRBD2. This CDR3 is 14 amino acids long. Trimming at V came to 6 bases and at J to 3 bases, leaving 2 bases not matched to a gene. Germline V CDR1 and CDR2: MNHEY, SVGEGT. CDR3: CASRRTSGGYEQYF. CDR3 coding DNA: TGTGCCAGCAGACGGACTAGCGGGGGCTACGAGCAGTACTTC.

This clonotype is termed medium-sized. The genes are TRBV7-9 and TRBJ2-7, with a weak D call TRBD2 (6 bases). CDR3 size: 12 residues. With 3 bases removed from V and 5 bases from J, the gap between germline ends came to 8 bases. Germline-derived CDR1 and CDR2 are SEHNR and FQNEAQ (reference sequence). CDR3 nucleotide sequence: TGTGCCAGCAGCTTCGCGGGGAACGAGCAGTACTTC. Amino acid sequence: CASSFAGNEQYF.

This clonotype is medium-sized. The rearrangement uses TRBV19 and TRBJ2-3; weak D call: TRBD1 (5 bases). Trimming shortened V by 7 bases and J by 2 bases, and 16 bases separated the two germline ends. The CDR3 is made up of 15 amino acids. In germline, CDR1 is LNHDA, CDR2 SQIVND (reference sequence). CDR3 coding DNA: TGTGCCAGTACCGCTGGGGCCAGAAACACAGATACGCAGTATTTT. Translating gives CASTAGARNTDTQYF.

The chain carries TRBV5-6 and TRBJ2-3, with 15 positions matching TRBD2. Germline CDR1 SGHDT, CDR2 YYEEEE. The length of the CDR3 is 16 residues. With V trimmed by 3 bases and J by 5 bases, 4 bases remained unmatched. CDR3 sequence: CASSSPGLAGGDTQYF. CDR3 DNA: TGTGCCAGCAGCTCTCCGGGACTAGCGGGGGGAGATACGCAGTATTTT.

The chain links TRBV11-3 to TRBJ1-1, with D hard to call. Germline V lookup: CDR1 SGHNT, CDR2 YENEEA. CDR3 size: 14 residues. Deletions cut 2 bases from V and 8 bases from J, with 15 bases between. This chain's CDR3 is CASSLNSGGGEAFF. The CDR3 bases are TGTGCCAGCAGCTTAAACTCAGGAGGAGGGGAAGCTTTCTTT.

Judged by abundance, this clonotype is medium-sized. The gene calls are TRBV29-1 and TRBJ1-1; tentatively, D is TRBD1 (6 bases). The V and J ends lost 5 bases and 3 bases respectively, with 10 bases between them. Germline CDR1 reads SQVTM; CDR2 reads ANQGSEA. This CDR3 has 12 amino acids. CDR3 in amino acids: CSVSGGYTEAFF. CDR3 coding DNA: TGCAGCGTTTCGGGGGGCTACACTGAAGCTTTCTTT.

This clonotype was seen a few times. The V call is TRBV28, the J call TRBJ1-2; 7 bases match TRBD1. The CDR3 is made up of 13 amino acids. Germline V gene data show CDR1 as MDHEN and CDR2 as SYDVKM. V lost 3 bases to trimming and J lost 4 bases; unmatched junction nucleotides: 2. The CDR3 region has the DNA TGTGCCAGCAGTTTGGGACAGCTCTATGGCTACACCTTC. Translation: CASSLGQLYGYTF.

This clonotype is classed as medium-sized. V gene TRBV6-5 combines with J gene TRBJ1-1, with 7 bases matching TRBD1. Unmatched junction bases numbered 13, after V lost 5 bases and J lost 4 bases. The length of the CDR3 is 16 residues. Germline V gene data show CDR1 as MNHEY and CDR2 as SVGAGI. CDR3 in amino acids: CASSGTGARRITEAFF. The CDR3 region has the DNA TGTGCCAGCAGTGGTACAGGGGCGCGGAGGATCACTGAAGCTTTCTTT.

Relative to its sample, this clonotype is medium-sized. The V gene is TRBV19, the J gene TRBJ2-2; D is perhaps TRBD2 (6 bases). This CDR3 region has 13 residues. The V gene lost 7 bases and the J gene lost 4 bases, with 10 bases spanning the gap. Germline V gene lookup returns CDR1 LNHDA and CDR2 SQIVND (reference sequence). CDR3 DNA: TGTGCCAGTACTGTGGGGGGCACCGGGGAGCTGTTTTTT. Encoded protein: CASTVGGTGELFF.

This rearrangement joins TRBV2 to TRBJ1-1; D is unclear. The CDR3 consists of 14 residues. Trimming took off 6 bases at V and 1 base at J, with 12 bases between the two ends. CDR1 is SNHLY and CDR2 is FYNNEI in the germline V gene. Here the CDR3 reads CASSTQGGNTEAFF. The DNA for the CDR3 is TGTGCCAGCAGCACTCAAGGTGGGAACACTGAAGCTTTCTTT.

Judged by abundance, this clonotype is medium-sized. Its ends do not fully match the called genes, so a read error is possible. This chain joins TRBV30 and TRBJ1-2; unclear D gene. Germline V gives CDR1 GTSNPN, CDR2 SVGIG (reference sequence). The CDR3 sequence is 11 residues long. This CDR3 reads CAWREEALLDF. In DNA, the CDR3 is TGTGCCTGGAGAGAGGAAGCCCTCTTAGACTTC.

The chain couples TRBV20-1 to TRBJ2-1; tentatively, D is TRBD1 or TRBD2 (5 bases each). Germline lookup yields CDR1 DFQATT and CDR2 SNEGSKA (reference sequence). V was cut by 3 bases and J by 4 bases, with 22 bases left in between. This CDR3 region has 17 residues. The chain's CDR3 is CSASNVMGRDPYNEQFF. As DNA, the CDR3 is TGCAGTGCTAGTAACGTCATGGGCAGGGACCCTTACAATGAGCAGTTCTTC.

Within the sample, this clonotype is medium-sized. The chain links TRBV30 to TRBJ1-5; possibly TRBD1 for D (5 bases). This CDR3 region has 14 residues. Germline loops: CDR1 GTSNPN, CDR2 SVGIG (reference sequence). V shed 0 bases and J shed 6 bases, with 12 bases lying between them. The CDR3 DNA reads TGTGCCTGGAGTGTAGCGGGGCCAGGTCAGCCCCAGCATTTT. Residues: CAWSVAGPGQPQHF. Supplemented by reference TRBV30 and TRBJ1-5, the full variable domain reads SQTIHQWPATLVQPVGSPLSLECTVEGTSNPNLYWYRQAAGRGLQLLFYSVGIGQISSEVPQNLSASRPQDRQFILSSKKLLLSDSGFYLCAWSVAGPGQPQHFGDGTRLSIL.

In regard to this clonotype: This may arise from a read error, as a much more abundant clone is one base away. The rearrangement uses TRBV27 and TRBJ2-7; D is unclear. Germline assignment: CDR1 MNHEY and CDR2 SMNVEV (reference sequence). Trimming took 10 bases from V and 4 from J, leaving 8 bases between them. This CDR3 has 10 residues. The CDR3 DNA is TGTGCCACTCCGAGGTACGAGCAGTACTTC. Its translation is CATPRYEQYF.

By its share, this clonotype is medium-sized. V and J are TRBV5-1 and TRBJ2-3, with 11 bases lining up with TRBD2. Per germline, CDR1 SGHRS and CDR2 YFSETQ. The trim removed 0 bases at V and 7 bases at J, leaving 7 bases unmatched. CDR3 length: 16 amino acids. CDR3 coding DNA: TGCGCCAGCAGCTTGGCCGGGACTAGCGGCGGTAATACGCAGTATTTT. Its protein is CASSLAGTSGGNTQYF.